Presented here are 27 T cell receptor beta chains from one specimen sequenced in a study of post-analysis software for immune sequencing data. Study results and caveats: Comparison of patients with controls showed 4 to 6 TRBV segments more frequent in patients, TRBV5-6, TRBV5-1 and TRBV20-1 among them.

Every TCR beta cDNA library bore unique molecular identifiers. TCRdb recomputed calls from the PCR reads with MiXCR, one row per CDR3 protein. This sample yields around 200,000 distinct CDR3 sequences, of which over 25% are seen a single time; roughly 3.4% belongs to the top ten. Which antigens these TCRs recognize remains unknown. The sequenced sample consisted of blood. Source of these receptors: a girl aged 2-17 years with multiple sclerosis.

This clonotype was picked up a small number of times. The V call is TRBV7-9, the J call TRBJ1-2, with a possible D match to TRBD1 (5 bases). From germline, CDR1 is SEHNR and CDR2 FQNEAQ (reference sequence). V was clipped by 3 bases and J by 8 bases, with 19 bases between them. The CDR3 has 15 amino acids. The CDR3 loop reads CASSFGDGAWGGYTF. In DNA form, the CDR3 reads TGTGCCAGCAGCTTCGGGGACGGCGCTTGGGGGGGCTACACCTTC.

There are many counts of this clonotype. V and J are TRBV28 and TRBJ1-2; 10 bases match TRBD1. The CDR3 is made up of 15 amino acids. V trimming: 6 bases; J trimming: 4 bases; junction bases outside the gene matches: 8. The germline CDR1 and CDR2 sequences are MDHEN and SYDVKM. In DNA form, the CDR3 reads TGTGCCAGCAGCGCCTCCCGGGACAGGGGCTATGGCTACACCTTC. Translated, it gives CASSASRDRGYGYTF.

The chain recombines TRBV6-5 with TRBJ1-1; perhaps TRBD1 as D (6 bases). Germline CDR1 MNHEY, CDR2 SVGAGI. Trimming left V 2 bases short and J 3 bases short, with 19 bases between. The CDR3 loop spans 17 amino acids. CDR3 in DNA: TGTGCCAGCAGTTACCTGACAGGATTCGGGGCGGACACTGAAGCTTTCTTT. Residues: CASSYLTGFGADTEAFF.

The chain carries TRBV5-1 and TRBJ1-1; a weak D match, TRBD1 (6 bases). The V gene lost 2 bases and the J gene lost 3 bases, with 11 bases spanning the gap. Looked up from germline, CDR1 is SGHRS and CDR2 is YFSETQ. The CDR3 length is 14 residues. This chain's CDR3 is CASSLLDSYTEAFF. CDR3 sequence (DNA): TGCGCCAGCAGCTTACTGGACAGCTACACTGAAGCTTTCTTT.

The chain carries TRBV12-3 or TRBV12-4 and TRBJ2-6; tentatively, D is TRBD1 (5 bases). The CDR3 sequence is 18 residues long. V dropped 6 bases and J dropped 0 bases, with 18 bases sitting between them. The CDR3 region is CASSVRVKTDSGANVLTF. The CDR3 nucleotides read TGTGCCAGCAGCGTACGGGTCAAGACAGACTCTGGGGCCAACGTCCTGACTTTC.

The chain joins TRBV18 to TRBJ2-7; D is possibly TRBD2 (5 bases). V lost 2 bases and J 2 bases, leaving 13 bases between the germline ends. CDR1 is KGHSH, CDR2 LQKENI, per germline. CDR3 size: 15 residues. CDR3 protein: CASSPFGDITYEQYF. The CDR3, as DNA: TGTGCCAGCTCACCATTCGGGGATATCACCTACGAGCAGTACTTC.

The sample holds many counts of this clonotype. The chain recombines TRBV5-1 with TRBJ2-7, with D uncertain. Germline V gene lookup returns CDR1 SGHRS and CDR2 YFSETQ. V gave up 0 bases and J gave up 6 bases, with 7 bases separating them. The CDR3 has 12 residues. DNA for the CDR3: TGCGCCAGCAGCTTGGAGCTGGGCGAGCAGTACTTC. It codes for CASSLELGEQYF.

Comment on this clonotype: Given a much more abundant clone one base away, this may be a read error. The chain is built from TRBV7-3 and TRBJ2-5; D may match TRBD1 or TRBD2 (6 bases each). V was clipped by 5 bases and J by 11 bases, with 12 bases between them. The germline V gene encodes CDR1 SGHTA and CDR2 FQGTGA. This CDR3 is built from 11 residues. Written as DNA, the CDR3 is TGTGCCAGCAGCGAGGGGGGTGAGCAGTACTTC. Translating it yields CASSEGGEQYF. Full variable domain (outside the CDR3, taken from reference TRBV7-3 and TRBJ2-5): GAGVSQTPSNKVTEKGKYVELRCDPISGHTALYWYRQSLGQGPEFLIYFQGTGAADDSGLPNDRFFAVRPEGSVSTLKIQRTERGDSAVYLCASSEGGEQYFGPGTRLLVL.

The chain uses TRBV7-2 and TRBJ1-4; 9 nucleotides line up with TRBD1. Germline lookup yields CDR1 SGHTA and CDR2 FQGNSA. This CDR3 has 15 amino acids. V gave up 3 bases and J gave up 7 bases; unmatched junction bases: 6. The CDR3 nucleotides read TGTGCCAGCAGCTTCACCGGGACAGGGAGTGAAAAACTGTTTTTT. The encoded protein is CASSFTGTGSEKLFF.

As concerns this clonotype: Being one base from a much bigger clone, this may be a read error. The chain is built from TRBV6-5 and TRBJ1-2, with 7 positions matching TRBD1. J lost 1 base, V lost 5 bases, and 10 bases had no gene match. The CDR3 consists of 16 residues. Germline V gene sequence: CDR1 MNHEY, CDR2 SVGAGI. This chain's CDR3 is CASSPPPTGHNYGYTF. CDR3 DNA: TGTGCCAGCAGTCCCCCCCCGACAGGGCATAACTATGGCTACACCTTC.

The chain has TRBV3-1 and TRBJ2-5, with TRBD2 as a possible D gene (6 bases). The CDR3 is 15 residues long. Germline CDR1 LGHDT, CDR2 YNNKEL (reference sequence). V dropped 4 bases and J dropped 2 bases, with 14 bases sitting between them. The DNA of the CDR3 is TGTGCCAGCAGCCGCCCGACTAGTCGACAAGAGACCCAGTACTTC. Translation: CASSRPTSRQETQYF.

In this sample, this clonotype turned up many times. This chain links TRBV11-2 with TRBJ1-2, with 8 positions matching TRBD1. This CDR3 contains 13 residues. The germline V gene encodes CDR1 SGHAT and CDR2 FQNNGV. J lost 7 bases, V lost 4 bases, and 5 bases had no gene match. The DNA of the CDR3 is TGTGCCAGCAGCTACGGACAGGGCGTTGGCTACACCTTC. It specifies CASSYGQGVGYTF.

V is TRBV7-2 and J is TRBJ1-5, with D maybe TRBD1 (6 bases). The CDR3 extends over 14 amino acids. Deletions cut 4 bases from V and 7 bases from J, with 14 bases between. Germline values: CDR1 SGHTA, CDR2 FQGNSA. CDR3 residues: CASSSRGAGQPQHF. The DNA of the CDR3 is TGTGCCAGCAGCTCACGGGGGGCAGGACAGCCCCAGCATTTT.

The rearrangement uses TRBV6-5 and TRBJ1-1; D is ambiguous. The germline CDR1 and CDR2 sequences are MNHEY and SVGAGI. The CDR3 totals 15 residues. Trimming removed 0 bases at V and 0 bases at J, with 8 bases between. The CDR3: CASSYSTSVNTEAFF. CDR3 DNA: TGTGCCAGCAGTTACTCGACTTCGGTGAACACTGAAGCTTTCTTT.

This clonotype was seen repeatedly, ten times or more. The rearrangement joins TRBV15 to TRBJ2-7; D is unclear. Per germline, CDR1 LNHNV and CDR2 YYDKDF (reference sequence). The CDR3 totals 13 residues. Between the trimmed V and J ends, which lost 1 base and 2 bases, there was a span of 6 bases. DNA for the CDR3: TGTGCCACCAGCAGAGCCTTAACCTACGAGCAGTACTTC. Protein sequence: CATSRALTYEQYF.

This clonotype was recorded many times. The CDR3 sequence: CSVALNSGANVLTF. The CDR3 region has the DNA TGCAGCGTTGCTTTAAACTCTGGGGCCAACGTCCTGACTTTC. This rearrangement joins TRBV29-1 to TRBJ2-6; unclear D gene. Trimming cost V 4 bases and J 0 bases, with 7 bases left between them. CDR3 length: 14 residues. CDR1 and CDR2 from the germline V gene are SQVTM and ANQGSEA.

Points on this clonotype: A much larger clonotype is one base distant, so this may be a read error. V gene TRBV20-1 combines with J gene TRBJ1-2; a weak D match, TRBD1 (5 bases). Germline V gene lookup returns CDR1 DFQATT and CDR2 SNEGSKA (reference sequence). There are 11 residues in the CDR3. CDR3 DNA sequence: TGCAGGGCTAACCGAGGGGAGGGCTACACCTTC. This sequence encodes CRANRGEGYTF.

This clonotype was seen at least ten times. The chain uses TRBV24-1 and TRBJ1-5; D call uncertain. CDR1 KGHDR and CDR2 SFDVKD come from the germline V gene. The CDR3 has 12 residues. Trimming cost V 3 bases and J 8 bases, with 7 bases left between them. The CDR3 loop is CATSDPLEPQHF. The CDR3 bases are TGTGCCACCAGTGATCCCTTGGAGCCCCAGCATTTT.

With respect to this clonotype: Possible read error: a much larger clone is one base away. The V and J genes are TRBV6-4 and TRBJ2-5; D gene uncertain. CDR3 length: 13 amino acids. The germline gives CDR1 MRHNA, CDR2 SNTAGT. The CDR3 DNA is TGTACCAGCAGTGGGAACCCACAAGAGACCCAGTACTTC. It translates to CTSSGNPQETQYF.

On this clonotype: Since a much larger clone is just one base distant, this may be a read error. V and J are TRBV28 and TRBJ2-7; perhaps TRBD2 as D (6 bases). The V gene lost 6 bases and the J gene lost 7 bases, with 16 bases spanning the gap. This CDR3 spans 13 amino acids. Germline CDR1 reads MDHEN; CDR2 reads SYDVKM. The CDR3: CASRFSDYNEQYF. The CDR3 DNA sequence: TGTGCCAGCAGATTTTCGGACTACAATGAGCAGTACTTC.

Note on this clonotype: One base away lies a much larger clone, so this may be a sequencing read error. This sequence joins TRBV28 and TRBJ2-5; 7 bases are shared with TRBD1. Looked up from germline, CDR1 is MDHEN and CDR2 is SYDVKM. CDR3 length equals 15 residues. J lost 1 base, V lost 2 bases, and 4 bases had no gene match. CDR3 coding DNA: TGTGCCAGCAGTTTAGGCGGACAGGTCCAAGAGACCCAGTACTTC. As protein: CASSLGGQVQETQYF.

The chain has TRBV12-3 or TRBV12-4 and TRBJ1-4; D is perhaps TRBD1 (5 bases). The CDR3 loop spans 12 amino acids. Trimming removed 3 bases from V and 7 bases from J, with 6 bases in between. Written as DNA, the CDR3 is TGTGCCAGCAGTTTTCAGGGTGAAAAACTGTTTTTT. Amino acids: CASSFQGEKLFF.

With regard to this clonotype: Just one base apart from a much larger clone, this may be a read error. The rearrangement uses TRBV28 and TRBJ2-1; D call uncertain. Germline V gene sequence: CDR1 MDHEN, CDR2 SYDVKM. Trimming removed 10 bases from V and 0 bases from J, with 13 bases in between. This CDR3 is built from 14 residues. This chain's CDR3 is CANSIPSSYNEQFF. The DNA for the CDR3 is TGTGCCAACAGCATTCCGAGCTCCTACAATGAGCAGTTCTTC.

The table lists this clonotype with many counts. The J gene is TRBJ2-1, the V gene TRBV7-2; D is perhaps TRBD1 or TRBD2 (5 bases each). Looked up from germline, CDR1 is SGHTA and CDR2 is FQGNSA. CDR3 length: 16 amino acids. The germline V and J ends were trimmed by 2 bases and 9 bases, with 20 bases remaining between them. The CDR3, as DNA: TGTGCCAGCAGCTTATCGGTTGGGGCCTGGGGAGCTGAGCAGTTCTTC. This encodes CASSLSVGAWGAEQFF.

The rearrangement uses TRBV4-2 and TRBJ1-4; D might be TRBD1 (6 bases). Germline-derived CDR1 and CDR2 are LGHNA and YNFKEQ. The CDR3 runs to 22 residues. The ends were cut back, 4 bases at V and 1 base at J, with 31 bases in the middle. The CDR3 DNA follows: TGTGCCAGCAGCCCGGACGTGGCAGGGGCCCCGGCGGTGCTCGGAACTAATGAAAAACTGTTTTTT. It codes for CASSPDVAGAPAVLGTNEKLFF.

This clonotype appeared a few times. The gene calls are TRBV19 and TRBJ2-1; D is undetermined. The CDR3 is made up of 15 amino acids. Trimming removed 6 bases at V and 0 bases at J, with 12 bases between. CDR1 is LNHDA and CDR2 is SQIVND in the germline V gene (reference sequence). DNA for the CDR3: TGTGCCAGTAGCAACGCGGTAAGCTCCTACAATGAGCAGTTCTTC. Translated, it gives CASSNAVSSYNEQFF.

V gene TRBV3-1 combines with J gene TRBJ1-1, with 8 positions matching TRBD1. This CDR3 contains 14 residues. CDR1 is LGHDT, CDR2 YNNKEL, per germline (reference sequence). The V gene end was trimmed by 4 bases and the J gene end by 4 bases; junction bases not matched to a gene: 5. The CDR3 here is CASSRGQGVTEAFF. CDR3 bases: TGTGCCAGCAGCCGCGGACAGGGTGTCACTGAAGCTTTCTTT.